The next 5 T cell receptor beta chains were all read from a single sample in a study of response to subunit inactivated influenza vaccine. MiXCR was run by TCRdb on the RT-PCR reads, yielding one entry per CDR3 protein. The sample consists of about 180,000 distinct CDR3 sequences, over 8.5% of them appearing once. Sequenced material: CD8+ T cells sorted from PBMCs, taken less than 25 months after vaccination. The receptors were gathered from a man between 45 and 75 years old who received an inactivated influenza vaccine.

This clonotype occurred a few times. This chain links TRBV27 with TRBJ2-3, with 7 bases matching TRBD1. The V gene end was trimmed by 3 bases and the J gene end by 4 bases; junction bases not matched to a gene: 1. The CDR3 extends over 13 amino acids. Germline-derived CDR1 and CDR2 are MNHEY and SMNVEV (reference sequence). The CDR3: CASSLGQSDTQYF. DNA of the CDR3: TGTGCCAGCAGTTTGGGACAGTCAGATACGCAGTATTTT.

V gene TRBV27 combines with J gene TRBJ2-5; 8 bases fit TRBD1. The CDR3 is 15 residues long. The V and J ends lost 5 bases and 4 bases, in that order; junction bases with no gene match: 9. Per germline, CDR1 MNHEY and CDR2 SMNVEV (reference sequence). CDR3 residues: CASSPITGGTETQYF. In DNA, the CDR3 is TGTGCCAGCAGTCCAATAACAGGGGGAACAGAGACCCAGTACTTC.

This clonotype was seen a few times. The chain has TRBV6-5 and TRBJ2-1; D may be TRBD2 (6 bases). V lost 3 bases to trimming and J lost 9 bases, with 18 bases between them. Looked up from germline, CDR1 is MNHEY and CDR2 is SVGAGI. CDR3 length: 15 amino acids. The CDR3 region is CASSYRSGREGEQFF. DNA of the CDR3: TGTGCCAGCAGTTATCGAAGCGGGCGGGAAGGTGAGCAGTTCTTC.

In nucleotides, the CDR3 is TGTGCCAGCAGCTTAGTCTTGTCTAGCGGGAGCGCCTCCTACAATGAGCAGTTCTTC. Its translation is CASSLVLSSGSASYNEQFF. The gene calls are TRBV11-2 and TRBJ2-1; 10 positions agree with TRBD2. Per germline, CDR1 SGHAT and CDR2 FQNNGV. This CDR3 has 19 residues. The V gene end was trimmed by 1 base and the J gene end by 0 bases; junction bases not matched to a gene: 9.

The rearrangement uses TRBV6-2 or TRBV6-3 and TRBJ1-1; 9 bases fit TRBD1. This CDR3 contains 15 residues. V trimming: 0 bases; J trimming: 5 bases; junction bases outside the gene matches: 4. The germline gives CDR1 MNHEY, CDR2 SVGEGT. DNA for the CDR3: TGTGCCAGCAGTTACTCGGGACAGGGTTTAACTGAAGCTTTCTTT. This encodes CASSYSGQGLTEAFF.